This T cell receptor (beta chain) emerged from a study of shared clonotypes between healthy human individuals. TCRdb's table, derived via immunoSEQ multiplex PCR, lists solely in-frame clones and lacks some. This sample has around 550,000 clones, with less than 96% found just once. Donors were healthy HIV-negative adults without recent acute infections or vaccinations. Overall study results and limits: Generally, naive subsets came out with larger estimated richness than memory subsets. Clonotype sharing across a few donors was observed for around 5% of naive CD4 clonotypes.

V shed 5 bases and J 7 bases; nucleotides not matched to a gene: 10. This CDR3 has 16 amino acids. Germline CDR1 and CDR2: MNHEY and SMNVEV (reference sequence). As concerns this clone: Its antigen remains unidentified.

The rearrangement joins TRBV27 to TRBJ2-7; TRBD2 matches at 14 bases. The source of this sequence is a woman aged 25 to 45 in good health. Source material: naive CD4+ T cells sorted from blood. Indicated subset: CD45RA+ positively selected. CDR3 DNA sequence: TGTGCCAGCAGTCCAGAGGGACTAGCGGGAGTAGGTGAGCAGTACTTC. Amino acids: CASSPEGLAGVGEQYF.